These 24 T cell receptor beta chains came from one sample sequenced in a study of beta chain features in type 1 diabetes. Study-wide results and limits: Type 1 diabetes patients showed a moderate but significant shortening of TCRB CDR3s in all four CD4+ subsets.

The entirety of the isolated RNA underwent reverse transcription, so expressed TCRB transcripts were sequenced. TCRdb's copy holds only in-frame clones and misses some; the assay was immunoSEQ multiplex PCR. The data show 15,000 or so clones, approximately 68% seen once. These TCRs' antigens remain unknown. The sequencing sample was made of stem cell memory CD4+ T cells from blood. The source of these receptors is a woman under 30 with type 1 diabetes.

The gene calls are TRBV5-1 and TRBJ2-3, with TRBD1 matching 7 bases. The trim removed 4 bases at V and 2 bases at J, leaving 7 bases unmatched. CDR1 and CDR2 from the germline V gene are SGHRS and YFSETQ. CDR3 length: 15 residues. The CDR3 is CASSPGQVATDTQYF. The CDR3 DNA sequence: TGCGCCAGCAGCCCCGGACAGGTAGCCACAGATACGCAGTATTTT. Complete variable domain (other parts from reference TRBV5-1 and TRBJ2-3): KAGVTQTPRYLIKTRGQQVTLSCSPISGHRSVSWYQQTPGQGLQFLFEYFSETQRNKGNFPGRFSGRQFSNSRSEMNVSTLELGDSALYLCASSPGQVATDTQYFGPGTRLTVL.

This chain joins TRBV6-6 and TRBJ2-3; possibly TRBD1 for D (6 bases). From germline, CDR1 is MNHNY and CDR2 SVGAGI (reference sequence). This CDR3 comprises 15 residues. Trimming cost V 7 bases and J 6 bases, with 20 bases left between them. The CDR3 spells CASTNPMDSWDTQYF. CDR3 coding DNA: TGTGCCAGCACCAACCCGATGGACAGTTGGGATACGCAGTATTTT.

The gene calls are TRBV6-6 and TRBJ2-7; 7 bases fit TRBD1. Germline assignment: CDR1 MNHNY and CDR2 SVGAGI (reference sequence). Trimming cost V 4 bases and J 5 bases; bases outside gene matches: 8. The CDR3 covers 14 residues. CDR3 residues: CASSSHGTANEQYF. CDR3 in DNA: TGTGCCAGCAGTTCCCATGGGACAGCAAACGAGCAGTACTTC.

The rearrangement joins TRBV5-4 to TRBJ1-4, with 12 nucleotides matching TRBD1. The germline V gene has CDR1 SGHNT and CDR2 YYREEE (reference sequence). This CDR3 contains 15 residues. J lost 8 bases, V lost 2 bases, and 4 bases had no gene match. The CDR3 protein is CASSFAGTGGEKLFF. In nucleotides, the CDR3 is TGTGCCAGCAGCTTCGCCGGGACAGGGGGCGAAAAACTGTTTTTT.

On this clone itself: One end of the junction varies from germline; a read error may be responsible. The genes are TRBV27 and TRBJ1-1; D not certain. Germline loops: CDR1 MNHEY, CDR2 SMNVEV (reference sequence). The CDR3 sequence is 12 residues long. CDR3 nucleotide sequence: TGTGCCAGCAGTTTCCTGAACAGTGAAGCTTTCTTT. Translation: CASSFLNSEAFF.

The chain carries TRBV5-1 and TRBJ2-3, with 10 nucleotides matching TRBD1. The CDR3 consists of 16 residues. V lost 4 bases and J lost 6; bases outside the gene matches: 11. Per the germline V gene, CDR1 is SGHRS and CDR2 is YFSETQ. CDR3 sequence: CASSLETGGLADTQYF. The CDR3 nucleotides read TGCGCCAGCAGCCTGGAGACAGGGGGCCTGGCGGATACGCAGTATTTT.

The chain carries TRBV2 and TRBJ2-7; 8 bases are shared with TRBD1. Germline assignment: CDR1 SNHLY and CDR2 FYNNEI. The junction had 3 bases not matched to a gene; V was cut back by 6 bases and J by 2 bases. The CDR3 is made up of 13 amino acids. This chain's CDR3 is CASRDRVPYEQYF. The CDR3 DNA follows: TGTGCCAGCAGGGACAGGGTGCCCTACGAGCAGTACTTC.

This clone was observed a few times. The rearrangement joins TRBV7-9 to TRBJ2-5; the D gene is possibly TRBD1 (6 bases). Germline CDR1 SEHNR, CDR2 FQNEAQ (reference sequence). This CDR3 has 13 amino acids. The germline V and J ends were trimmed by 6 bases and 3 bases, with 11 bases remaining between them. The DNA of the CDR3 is TGTGCCAGCAGTTGGCCAGGGGAAGAGACCCAGTACTTC. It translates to CASSWPGEETQYF.

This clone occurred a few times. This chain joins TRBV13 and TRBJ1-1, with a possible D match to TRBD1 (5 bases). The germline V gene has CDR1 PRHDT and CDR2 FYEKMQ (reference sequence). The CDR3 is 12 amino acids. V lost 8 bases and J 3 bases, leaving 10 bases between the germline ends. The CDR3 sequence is CASAGRDTEAFF. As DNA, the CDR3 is TGTGCCAGCGCGGGGCGGGACACTGAAGCTTTCTTT.

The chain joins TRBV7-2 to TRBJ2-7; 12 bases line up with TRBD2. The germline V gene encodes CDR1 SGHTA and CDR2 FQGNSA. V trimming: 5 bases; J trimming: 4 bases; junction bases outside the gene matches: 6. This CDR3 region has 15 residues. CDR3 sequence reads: CASSPRLAGVYEQYF. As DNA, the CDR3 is TGTGCCAGCAGCCCCAGACTAGCGGGAGTATACGAGCAGTACTTC. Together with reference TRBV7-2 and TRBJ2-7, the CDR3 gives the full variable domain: GAGVSQSPSNKVTEKGKDVELRCDPISGHTALYWYRQSLGQGLEFLIYFQGNSAPDKSGLPSDRFSAERTGGSVSTLTIQRTQQEDSAVYLCASSPRLAGVYEQYFGPGTRLTVT.

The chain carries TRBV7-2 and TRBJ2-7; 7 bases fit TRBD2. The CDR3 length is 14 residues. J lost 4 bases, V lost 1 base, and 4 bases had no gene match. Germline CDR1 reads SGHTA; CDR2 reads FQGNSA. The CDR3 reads CASSLVASGYEQYF. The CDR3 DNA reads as TGTGCCAGCAGCTTAGTGGCTAGCGGTTACGAGCAGTACTTC.

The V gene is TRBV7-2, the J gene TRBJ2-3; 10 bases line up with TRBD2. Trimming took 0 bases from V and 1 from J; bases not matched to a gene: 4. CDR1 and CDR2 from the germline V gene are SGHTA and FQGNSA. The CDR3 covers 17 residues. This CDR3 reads CASSLAGTSAGTDTQYF. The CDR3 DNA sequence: TGTGCCAGCAGCTTAGCCGGGACTAGCGCGGGCACAGATACGCAGTATTTT. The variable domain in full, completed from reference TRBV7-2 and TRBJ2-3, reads GAGVSQSPSNKVTEKGKDVELRCDPISGHTALYWYRQSLGQGLEFLIYFQGNSAPDKSGLPSDRFSAERTGGSVSTLTIQRTQQEDSAVYLCASSLAGTSAGTDTQYFGPGTRLTVL.

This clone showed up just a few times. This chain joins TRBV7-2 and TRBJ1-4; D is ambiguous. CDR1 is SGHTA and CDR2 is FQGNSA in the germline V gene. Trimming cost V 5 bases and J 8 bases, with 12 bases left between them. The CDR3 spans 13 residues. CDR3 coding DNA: TGTGCCAGCAGCGGAGTGGCAGAGGAAAAACTGTTTTTT. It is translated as CASSGVAEEKLFF.

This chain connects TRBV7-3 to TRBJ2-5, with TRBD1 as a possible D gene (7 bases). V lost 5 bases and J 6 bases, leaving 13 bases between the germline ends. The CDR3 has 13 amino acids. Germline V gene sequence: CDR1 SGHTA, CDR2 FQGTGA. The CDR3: CASSPGDSKTQYF. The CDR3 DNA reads TGTGCCAGCAGCCCGGGGGACAGTAAGACCCAGTACTTC.

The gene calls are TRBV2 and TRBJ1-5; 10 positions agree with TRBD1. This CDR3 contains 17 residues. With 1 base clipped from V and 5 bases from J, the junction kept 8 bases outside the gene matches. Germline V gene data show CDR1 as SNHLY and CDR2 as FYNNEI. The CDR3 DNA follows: TGTGCCAGCAGTGAAGATTTCGGGACAGGGGTGTATCAGCCCCAGCATTTT. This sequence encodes CASSEDFGTGVYQPQHF.

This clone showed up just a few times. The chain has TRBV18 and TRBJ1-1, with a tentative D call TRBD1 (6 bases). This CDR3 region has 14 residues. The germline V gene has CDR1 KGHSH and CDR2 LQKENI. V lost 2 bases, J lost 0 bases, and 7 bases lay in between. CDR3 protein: CASSPTGLNTEAFF. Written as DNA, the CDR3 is TGTGCCAGCTCACCAACAGGGCTGAACACTGAAGCTTTCTTT.

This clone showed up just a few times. The CDR3 DNA reads TGCGCCAGCAGCTTTATGACTAGCGGCTACAATGAGCAGTTCTTC. It translates to CASSFMTSGYNEQFF. V and J are TRBV5-1 and TRBJ2-1; 9 bases match TRBD2. CDR3 size: 15 residues. Trimming cost V 2 bases and J 3 bases; bases outside gene matches: 3. Looked up from germline, CDR1 is SGHRS and CDR2 is YFSETQ.

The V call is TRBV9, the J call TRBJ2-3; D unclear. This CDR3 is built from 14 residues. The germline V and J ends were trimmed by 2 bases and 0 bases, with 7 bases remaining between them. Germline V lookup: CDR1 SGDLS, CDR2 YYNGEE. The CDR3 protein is CASSVTPSTDTQYF. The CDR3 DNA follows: TGTGCCAGCAGCGTGACACCTAGCACAGATACGCAGTATTTT.

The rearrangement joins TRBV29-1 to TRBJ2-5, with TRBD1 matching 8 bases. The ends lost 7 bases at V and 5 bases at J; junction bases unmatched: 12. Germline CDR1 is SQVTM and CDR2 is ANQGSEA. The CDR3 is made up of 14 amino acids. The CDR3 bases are TGCAGCGCCCAGGGACAGGCGTCCGGGGAGACCCAGTACTTC. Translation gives CSAQGQASGETQYF.

CDR3 in DNA: TGTGCCAGCAGCGTAGAACACCGGCGGGCGGATCACACCGGGGAGCTGTTTTTT. Translated: CASSVEHRRADHTGELFF. V and J are TRBV9 and TRBJ2-2; possible D gene TRBD2, 5 bases. The CDR3 is 18 residues long. Germline V gene sequence: CDR1 SGDLS, CDR2 YYNGEE. The V gene lost 0 bases and the J gene lost 3 bases, with 18 bases spanning the gap.

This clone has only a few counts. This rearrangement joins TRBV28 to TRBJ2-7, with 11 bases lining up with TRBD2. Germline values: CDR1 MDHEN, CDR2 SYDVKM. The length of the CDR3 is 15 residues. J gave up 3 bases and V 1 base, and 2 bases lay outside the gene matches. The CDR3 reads CASSLSLAGDYEQYF. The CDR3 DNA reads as TGTGCCAGCAGTTTATCACTAGCGGGAGACTACGAGCAGTACTTC.

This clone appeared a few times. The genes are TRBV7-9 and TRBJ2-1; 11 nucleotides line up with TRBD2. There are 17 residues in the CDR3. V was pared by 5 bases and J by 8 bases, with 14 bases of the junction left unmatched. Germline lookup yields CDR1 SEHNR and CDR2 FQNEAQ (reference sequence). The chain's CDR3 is CASSPLPTSGSRDEQFF. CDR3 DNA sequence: TGTGCCAGCAGCCCCCTACCCACTAGCGGGAGTAGGGATGAGCAGTTCTTC.

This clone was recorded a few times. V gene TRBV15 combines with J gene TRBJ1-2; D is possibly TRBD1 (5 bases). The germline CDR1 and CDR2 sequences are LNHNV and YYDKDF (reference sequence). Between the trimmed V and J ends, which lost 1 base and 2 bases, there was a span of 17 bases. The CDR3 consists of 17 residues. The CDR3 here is CATSRGVTAFGNYGYTF. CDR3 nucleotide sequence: TGTGCCACCAGCAGAGGCGTGACAGCGTTTGGAAACTATGGCTACACCTTC.

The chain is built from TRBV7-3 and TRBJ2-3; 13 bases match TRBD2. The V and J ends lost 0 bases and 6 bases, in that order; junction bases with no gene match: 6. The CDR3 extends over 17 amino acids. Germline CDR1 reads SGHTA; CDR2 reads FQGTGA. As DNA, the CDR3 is TGTGCCAGCAGCTTAACCTCCGGACTAGCGGGAGTGGATACGCAGTATTTT. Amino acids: CASSLTSGLAGVDTQYF.